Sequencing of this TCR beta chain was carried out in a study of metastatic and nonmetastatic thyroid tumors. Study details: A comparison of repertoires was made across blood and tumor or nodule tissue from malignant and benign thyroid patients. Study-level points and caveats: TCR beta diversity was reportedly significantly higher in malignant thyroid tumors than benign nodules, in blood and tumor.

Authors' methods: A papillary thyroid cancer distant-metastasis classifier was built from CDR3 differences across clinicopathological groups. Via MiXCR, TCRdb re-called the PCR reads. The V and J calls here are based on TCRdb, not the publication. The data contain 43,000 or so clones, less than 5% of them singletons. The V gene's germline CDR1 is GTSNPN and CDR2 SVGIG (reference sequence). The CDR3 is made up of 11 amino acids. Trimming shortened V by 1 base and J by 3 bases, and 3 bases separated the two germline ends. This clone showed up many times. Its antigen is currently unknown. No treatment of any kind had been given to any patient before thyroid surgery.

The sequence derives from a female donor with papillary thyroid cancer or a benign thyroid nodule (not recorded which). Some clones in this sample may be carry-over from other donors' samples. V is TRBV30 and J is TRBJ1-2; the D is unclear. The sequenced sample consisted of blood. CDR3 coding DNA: TGTGCCTGGAGTGCCGACTATGGCTACACCTTC. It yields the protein CAWSADYGYTF.